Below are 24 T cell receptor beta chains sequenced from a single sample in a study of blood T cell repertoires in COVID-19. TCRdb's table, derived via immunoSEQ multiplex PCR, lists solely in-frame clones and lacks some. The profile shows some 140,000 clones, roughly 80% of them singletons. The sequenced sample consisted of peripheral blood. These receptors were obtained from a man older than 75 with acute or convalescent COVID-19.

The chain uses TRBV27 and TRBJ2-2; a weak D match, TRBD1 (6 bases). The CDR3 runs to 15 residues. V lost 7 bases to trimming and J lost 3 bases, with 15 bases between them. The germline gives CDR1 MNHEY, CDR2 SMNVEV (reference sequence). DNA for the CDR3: TGTGCCAGCACCTCCCAGGGGAAATACACCGGGGAGCTGTTTTTT. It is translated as CASTSQGKYTGELFF.

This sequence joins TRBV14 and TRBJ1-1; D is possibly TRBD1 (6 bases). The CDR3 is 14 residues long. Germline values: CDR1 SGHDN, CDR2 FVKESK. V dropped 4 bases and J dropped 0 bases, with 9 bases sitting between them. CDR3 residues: CASSLQGLNTEAFF. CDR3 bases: TGTGCCAGCAGCCTTCAGGGGCTGAACACTGAAGCTTTCTTT.

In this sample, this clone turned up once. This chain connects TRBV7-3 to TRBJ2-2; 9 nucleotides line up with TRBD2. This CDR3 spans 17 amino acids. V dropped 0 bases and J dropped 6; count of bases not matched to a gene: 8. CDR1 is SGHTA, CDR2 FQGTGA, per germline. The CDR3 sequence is CASSLTGTSRLAGELFF. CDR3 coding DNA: TGTGCCAGCAGCTTAACAGGGACTAGCCGTTTAGCCGGGGAGCTGTTTTTT.

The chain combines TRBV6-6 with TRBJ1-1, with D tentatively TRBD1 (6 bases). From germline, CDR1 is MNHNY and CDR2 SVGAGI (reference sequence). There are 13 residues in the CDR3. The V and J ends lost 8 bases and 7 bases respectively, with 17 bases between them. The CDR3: CASGAGGAVEAFF. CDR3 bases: TGTGCCAGCGGAGCGGGGGGCGCAGTTGAAGCTTTCTTT.

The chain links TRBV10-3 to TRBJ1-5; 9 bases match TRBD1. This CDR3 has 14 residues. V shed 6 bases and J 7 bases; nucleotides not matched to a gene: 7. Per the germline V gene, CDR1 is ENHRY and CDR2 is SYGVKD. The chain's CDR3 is CAISTGQGNQPQHF. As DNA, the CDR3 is TGTGCCATCAGCACGGGACAGGGTAACCAGCCCCAGCATTTT.

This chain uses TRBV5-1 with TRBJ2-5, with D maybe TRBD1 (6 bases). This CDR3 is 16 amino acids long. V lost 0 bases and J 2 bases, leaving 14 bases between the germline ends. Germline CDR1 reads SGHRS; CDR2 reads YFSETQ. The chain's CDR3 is CASSLVGRGFQETQYF. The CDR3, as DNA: TGCGCCAGCAGCTTGGTAGGCAGGGGATTTCAAGAGACCCAGTACTTC.

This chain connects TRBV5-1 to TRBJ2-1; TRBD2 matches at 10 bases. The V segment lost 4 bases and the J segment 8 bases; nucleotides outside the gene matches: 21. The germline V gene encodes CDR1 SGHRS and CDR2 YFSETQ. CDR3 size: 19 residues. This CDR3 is CASSRRGLAGAGGFDEQFF. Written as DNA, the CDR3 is TGCGCCAGCAGCAGGCGCGGGCTAGCGGGGGCCGGGGGGTTTGATGAGCAGTTCTTC.

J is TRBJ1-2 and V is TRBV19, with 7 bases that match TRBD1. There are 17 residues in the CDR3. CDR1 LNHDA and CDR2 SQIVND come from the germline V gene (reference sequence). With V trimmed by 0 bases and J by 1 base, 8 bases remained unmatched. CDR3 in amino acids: CASSIDTGADGNYGYTF. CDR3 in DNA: TGTGCCAGTAGTATAGATACAGGGGCCGACGGTAACTATGGCTACACCTTC.

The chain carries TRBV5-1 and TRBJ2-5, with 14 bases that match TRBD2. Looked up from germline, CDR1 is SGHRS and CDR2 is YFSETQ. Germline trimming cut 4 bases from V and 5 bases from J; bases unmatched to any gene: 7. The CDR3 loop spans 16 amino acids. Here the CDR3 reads CASSPGTSGGGETQYF. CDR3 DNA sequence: TGCGCCAGCAGCCCTGGGACTAGCGGGGGCGGGGAGACCCAGTACTTC. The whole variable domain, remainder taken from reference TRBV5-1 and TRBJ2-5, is KAGVTQTPRYLIKTRGQQVTLSCSPISGHRSVSWYQQTPGQGLQFLFEYFSETQRNKGNFPGRFSGRQFSNSRSEMNVSTLELGDSALYLCASSPGTSGGGETQYFGPGTRLLVL.

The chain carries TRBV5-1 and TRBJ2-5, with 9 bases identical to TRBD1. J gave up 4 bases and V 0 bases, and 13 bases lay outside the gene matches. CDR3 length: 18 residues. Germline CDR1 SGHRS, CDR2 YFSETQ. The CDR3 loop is CASSLDLTTGGALETQYF. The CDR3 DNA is TGCGCCAGCAGCTTGGATCTAACTACAGGGGGCGCGTTAGAGACCCAGTACTTC.

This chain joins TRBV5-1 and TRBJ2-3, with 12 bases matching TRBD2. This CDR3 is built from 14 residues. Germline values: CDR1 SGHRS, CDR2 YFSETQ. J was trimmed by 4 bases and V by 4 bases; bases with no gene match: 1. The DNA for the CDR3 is TGCGCCAGCAGCCGGACTAGCGGGGCAGATACGCAGTATTTT. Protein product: CASSRTSGADTQYF. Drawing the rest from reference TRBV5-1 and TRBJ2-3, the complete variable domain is KAGVTQTPRYLIKTRGQQVTLSCSPISGHRSVSWYQQTPGQGLQFLFEYFSETQRNKGNFPGRFSGRQFSNSRSEMNVSTLELGDSALYLCASSRTSGADTQYFGPGTRLTVL.

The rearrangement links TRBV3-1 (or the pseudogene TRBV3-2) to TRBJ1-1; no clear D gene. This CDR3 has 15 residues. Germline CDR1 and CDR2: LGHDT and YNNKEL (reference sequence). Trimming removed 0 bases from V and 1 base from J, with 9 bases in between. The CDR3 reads CASSQDRRPNTEAFF. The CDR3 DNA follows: TGTGCCAGCAGCCAAGATCGCAGGCCGAACACTGAAGCTTTCTTT.

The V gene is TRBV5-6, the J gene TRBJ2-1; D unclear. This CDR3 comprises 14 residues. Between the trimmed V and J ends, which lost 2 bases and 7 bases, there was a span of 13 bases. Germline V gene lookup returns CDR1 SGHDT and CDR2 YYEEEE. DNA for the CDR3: TGTGCCAGCAGCTTAGGTGACTGGATGAATGAGCAGTTCTTC. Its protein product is CASSLGDWMNEQFF.

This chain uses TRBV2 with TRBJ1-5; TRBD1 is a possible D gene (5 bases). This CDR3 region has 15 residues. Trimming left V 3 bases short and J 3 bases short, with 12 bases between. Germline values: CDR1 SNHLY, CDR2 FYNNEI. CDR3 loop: CASSDWGGYNQPQHF. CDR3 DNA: TGTGCCAGCAGTGATTGGGGGGGATACAATCAGCCCCAGCATTTT.

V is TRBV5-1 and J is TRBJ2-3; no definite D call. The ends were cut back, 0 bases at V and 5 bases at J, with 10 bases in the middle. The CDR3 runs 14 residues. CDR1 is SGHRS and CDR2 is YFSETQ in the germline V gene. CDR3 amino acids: CASSLGTVGDTQYF. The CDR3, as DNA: TGCGCCAGCAGCTTGGGAACTGTTGGAGATACGCAGTATTTT. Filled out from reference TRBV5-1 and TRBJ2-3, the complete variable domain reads KAGVTQTPRYLIKTRGQQVTLSCSPISGHRSVSWYQQTPGQGLQFLFEYFSETQRNKGNFPGRFSGRQFSNSRSEMNVSTLELGDSALYLCASSLGTVGDTQYFGPGTRLTVL.

In DNA, the CDR3 is TGTGCCAGCTCACCAAGTCAGGGAGGGTACTACGAGCAGTACTTC. Translating it yields CASSPSQGGYYEQYF. The V gene is TRBV18, the J gene TRBJ2-7; 7 positions match TRBD2. The CDR3 loop spans 15 amino acids. Germline-derived CDR1 and CDR2 are KGHSH and LQKENI. V shed 2 bases, J shed 3 bases, and the junction held 7 bases outside the gene matches.

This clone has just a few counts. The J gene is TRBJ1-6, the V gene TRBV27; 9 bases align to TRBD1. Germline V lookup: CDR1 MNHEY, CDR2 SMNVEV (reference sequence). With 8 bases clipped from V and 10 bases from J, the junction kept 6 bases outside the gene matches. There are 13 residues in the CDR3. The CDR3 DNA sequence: TGTGCCAGCGGGACAGGGTTGGTCTCACCCCTCCACTTT. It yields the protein CASGTGLVSPLHF.

CDR3 DNA: TGTGCCAGCAGTTACCTAGCTAACTATGGCTACACCTTC. Encoded protein: CASSYLANYGYTF. This sequence joins TRBV6-5 and TRBJ1-2; D unclear. The CDR3 has 13 residues. Trimming left V 2 bases short and J 0 bases short, with 4 bases between. Germline V gives CDR1 MNHEY, CDR2 SVGAGI.

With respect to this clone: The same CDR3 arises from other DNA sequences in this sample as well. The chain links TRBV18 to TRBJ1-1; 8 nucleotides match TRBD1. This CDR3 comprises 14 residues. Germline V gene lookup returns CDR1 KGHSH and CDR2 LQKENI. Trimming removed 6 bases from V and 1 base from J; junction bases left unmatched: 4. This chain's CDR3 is CASSPDRANTEAFF. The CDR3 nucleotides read TGTGCCAGCTCTCCGGACAGGGCGAACACTGAAGCTTTCTTT.

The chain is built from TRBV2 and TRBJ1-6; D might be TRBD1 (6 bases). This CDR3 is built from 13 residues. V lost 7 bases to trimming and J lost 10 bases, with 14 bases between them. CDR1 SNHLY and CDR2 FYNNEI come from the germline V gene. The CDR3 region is CASNGQMDSPLHF. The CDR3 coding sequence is TGTGCCAGCAACGGACAGATGGACTCACCCCTCCACTTT.

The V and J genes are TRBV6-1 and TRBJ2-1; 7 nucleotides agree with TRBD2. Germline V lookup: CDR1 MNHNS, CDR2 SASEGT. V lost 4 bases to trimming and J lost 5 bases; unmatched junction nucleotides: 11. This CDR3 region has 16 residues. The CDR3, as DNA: TGTGCCAGCAGTGGGGGTTGGGGACTAACCAACAATGAGCAGTTCTTC. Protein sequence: CASSGGWGLTNNEQFF.

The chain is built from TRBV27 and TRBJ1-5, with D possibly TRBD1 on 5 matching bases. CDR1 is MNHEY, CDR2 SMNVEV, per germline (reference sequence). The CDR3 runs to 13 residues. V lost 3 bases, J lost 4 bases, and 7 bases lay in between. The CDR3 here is CASSFRGNQPQHF. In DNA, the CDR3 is TGTGCCAGCAGTTTTAGGGGAAATCAGCCCCAGCATTTT.

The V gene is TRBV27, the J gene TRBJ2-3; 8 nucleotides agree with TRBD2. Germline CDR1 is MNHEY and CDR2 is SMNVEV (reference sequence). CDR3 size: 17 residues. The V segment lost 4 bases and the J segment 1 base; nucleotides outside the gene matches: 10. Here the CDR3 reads CASSSLGNSGGTDTQYF. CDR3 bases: TGTGCCAGCAGTTCCCTGGGTAATAGCGGGGGCACAGATACGCAGTATTTT.

CDR3 residues: CASSPTGGTGNEQFF. In DNA, the CDR3 is TGCGCCAGCAGCCCAACAGGGGGAACGGGCAATGAGCAGTTCTTC. J is TRBJ2-1 and V is TRBV5-1; 8 nucleotides agree with TRBD1. V was pared by 4 bases and J by 6 bases, with 9 bases of the junction left unmatched. The CDR3 spans 15 residues. Germline loops: CDR1 SGHRS, CDR2 YFSETQ.